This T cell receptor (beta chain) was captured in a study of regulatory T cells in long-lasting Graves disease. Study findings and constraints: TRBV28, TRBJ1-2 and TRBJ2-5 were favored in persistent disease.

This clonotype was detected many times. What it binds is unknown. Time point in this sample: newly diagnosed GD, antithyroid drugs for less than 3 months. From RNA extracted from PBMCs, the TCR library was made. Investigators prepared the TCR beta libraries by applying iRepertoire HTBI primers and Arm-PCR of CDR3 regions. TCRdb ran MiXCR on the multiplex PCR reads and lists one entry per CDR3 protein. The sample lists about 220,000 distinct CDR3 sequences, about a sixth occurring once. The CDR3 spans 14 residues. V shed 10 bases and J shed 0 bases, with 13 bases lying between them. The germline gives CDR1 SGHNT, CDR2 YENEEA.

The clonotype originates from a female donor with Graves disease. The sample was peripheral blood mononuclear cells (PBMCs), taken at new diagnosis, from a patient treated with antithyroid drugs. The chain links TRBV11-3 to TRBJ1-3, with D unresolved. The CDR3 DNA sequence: TGTGCCAACAACACTAAGAGCTCTGGAAACACCATATATTTT. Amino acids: CANNTKSSGNTIYF.